The 25 T cell receptor beta chains below come from one sample, sequenced in a study of cytomegalovirus exposure and HLA in healthy donors. Primers: 60 Vbeta forward and 13 Jbeta reverse. Produced via immunoSEQ multiplex PCR; TCRdb's table is partial and in-frame only. The profile covers 95,000 to 100,000 clones, with roughly 80% appearing a single time and less than 9% taken by the ten largest. The sequenced sample consisted of PBMCs. Receptor source: a man in his forties or fifties in good health and CMV-seropositive.

The genes are TRBV4-1 and TRBJ2-1; TRBD1 matches 9 bases. Unmatched junction bases numbered 11, after V lost 2 bases and J lost 3 bases. The CDR3 runs 18 residues. From germline, CDR1 is MGHRA and CDR2 YSYEKL. CDR3 in DNA: TGCGCCAGCAGCCAATTTGAGCCGGGACAGGGATACTACAATGAGCAGTTCTTC. Translation: CASSQFEPGQGYYNEQFF.

This chain joins TRBV7-3 and TRBJ2-7; 11 nucleotides agree with TRBD2. In germline, CDR1 is SGHTA, CDR2 FQGTGA. CDR3 length equals 18 residues. Losses at the gene ends were 0 bases for V and 2 bases for J; bases not matched to a gene: 9. The CDR3 loop is CASSLTGPSGGQAYEQYF. As DNA, the CDR3 is TGTGCCAGCAGCTTAACAGGGCCTAGCGGGGGGCAGGCCTACGAGCAGTACTTC.

This clone was recorded a few times. This chain joins TRBV27 and TRBJ2-6; D ambiguous. The germline V and J ends were trimmed by 6 bases and 4 bases, with 16 bases remaining between them. The CDR3 has 16 residues. CDR1 and CDR2 from the germline V gene are MNHEY and SMNVEV (reference sequence). CDR3 residues: CASRGRFSDGANVLTF. Written as DNA, the CDR3 is TGTGCCAGCAGGGGCCGGTTTTCAGACGGGGCCAACGTCCTGACTTTC.

V is TRBV5-4 and J is TRBJ1-2; D perhaps matches TRBD1 (6 bases). Germline CDR1 is SGHNT and CDR2 is YYREEE (reference sequence). Deletions cut 9 bases from V and 4 bases from J, with 16 bases between. This CDR3 has 13 residues. CDR3 DNA: TGTGCCACGGTTGGACAGACCCGCTATGGCTACACCTTC. Encoded protein: CATVGQTRYGYTF.

This clone was seen only once. The J gene is TRBJ1-3, the V gene TRBV5-4; a possible D gene is TRBD1 (5 bases). Trimming took 2 bases from V and 0 from J, leaving 9 bases between them. CDR1 and CDR2 (germline): SGHNT, YYREEE (reference sequence). The CDR3 sequence is 15 residues long. Here the CDR3 reads CASSFNQGSGNTIYF. CDR3 nucleotides: TGTGCCAGCAGCTTTAATCAGGGCTCTGGAAACACCATATATTTT.

This sequence joins TRBV14 and TRBJ1-1, with D possibly matching TRBD1 (6 bases). Germline assignment: CDR1 SGHDN and CDR2 FVKESK. The CDR3 runs to 14 residues. The germline V and J ends were trimmed by 3 bases and 5 bases, with 13 bases remaining between them. The CDR3 coding sequence is TGTGCCAGCAGCCAGCAACAGGGTATGACTGAAGCTTTCTTT. Its protein is CASSQQQGMTEAFF.

The V and J genes are TRBV6-1 and TRBJ2-2, with 10 bases aligning to TRBD1. V shed 5 bases, J shed 7 bases, and the junction held 7 bases outside the gene matches. The CDR3 runs 15 residues. Germline loops: CDR1 MNHNS, CDR2 SASEGT. The CDR3, as DNA: TGTGCCAGCAGTCCCGGGACAGGGGCTGGCGGGGAGCTGTTTTTT. Its translation: CASSPGTGAGGELFF.

V and J are TRBV6-1 and TRBJ1-4; the match to TRBD1 covers 7 bases. Germline CDR1 and CDR2: MNHNS and SASEGT. Unmatched junction bases numbered 4, after V lost 7 bases and J lost 5 bases. The CDR3 extends over 13 amino acids. For the CDR3, the DNA is TGTGCCAGCACCTCGACAGGGAATGAAAAACTGTTTTTT. Translated, it gives CASTSTGNEKLFF.

The chain couples TRBV6-5 to TRBJ1-1; D is ambiguous. Germline values: CDR1 MNHEY, CDR2 SVGAGI. V was clipped by 2 bases and J by 6 bases, with 10 bases between them. CDR3 length: 13 residues. The CDR3 here is CASSYEGRAEAFF. The CDR3 nucleotides are TGTGCCAGCAGTTACGAAGGCCGGGCTGAAGCTTTCTTT.

V usage is TRBV27 and J usage is TRBJ1-2, with TRBD1 identical over 8 bases. Germline V gene sequence: CDR1 MNHEY, CDR2 SMNVEV (reference sequence). V shed 6 bases, J shed 6 bases, and the junction held 9 bases outside the gene matches. The CDR3 length is 14 residues. The CDR3 sequence: CASRAGGTGNGYTF. CDR3 nucleotide sequence: TGTGCCAGCAGGGCCGGCGGGACAGGCAATGGCTACACCTTC.

This chain uses TRBV5-1 with TRBJ2-3, with 7 bases aligning to TRBD1. Trimming at V came to 2 bases and at J to 9 bases, leaving 6 bases not matched to a gene. The CDR3 has 13 amino acids. CDR1 is SGHRS, CDR2 YFSETQ, per germline. CDR3 coding DNA: TGCGCCAGCAGCTTAGGGACAGCAGGGACGCAGTATTTT. Translated, it gives CASSLGTAGTQYF.

V and J are TRBV28 and TRBJ2-1; the match to TRBD2 covers 9 bases. In germline, CDR1 is MDHEN, CDR2 SYDVKM. This CDR3 is 14 amino acids long. Germline trimming cut 5 bases from V and 10 bases from J; bases unmatched to any gene: 9. CDR3 DNA: TGTGCCAGCAGTGGAATAGCGGGAGAGAAAGAGCAGTTCTTC. Protein: CASSGIAGEKEQFF. The variable domain in full, with the rest retrieved from reference TRBV28 and TRBJ2-1, is DVKVTQSSRYLVKRTGEKVFLECVQDMDHENMFWYRQDPGLGLRLIYFSYDVKMKEKGDIPEGYSVSREKKERFSLILESASTNQTSMYLCASSGIAGEKEQFFGPGTRLTVL.

The chain combines TRBV27 with TRBJ1-5; D possibly corresponds to TRBD1 (6 bases). This CDR3 spans 16 amino acids. The germline V gene encodes CDR1 MNHEY and CDR2 SMNVEV (reference sequence). V shed 3 bases and J shed 5 bases, with 17 bases lying between them. CDR3 sequence (DNA): TGTGCCAGCAGTTTTCAGGCAGGGGAACTTTATCAGCCCCAGCATTTT. Its protein product is CASSFQAGELYQPQHF.

The count of this clone is one. The gene calls are TRBV7-8 and TRBJ2-3; D possibly corresponds to TRBD2 (5 bases). The CDR3 covers 17 residues. Per germline, CDR1 SGHVS and CDR2 FQNEAQ. V shed 5 bases and J shed 0 bases, with 18 bases lying between them. The CDR3: CASSIERGGASTDTQYF. The CDR3, as DNA: TGTGCCAGCAGCATAGAACGGGGTGGAGCTAGCACAGATACGCAGTATTTT.

The CDR3 nucleotides are TGTGCCAGCAGTGGGACAGGGAACAATCAGCCCCAGCATTTT. Translation gives CASSGTGNNQPQHF. The rearrangement links TRBV2 to TRBJ1-5; 8 nucleotides agree with TRBD1. This CDR3 region has 14 residues. Germline CDR1 reads SNHLY; CDR2 reads FYNNEI. Unmatched junction bases numbered 2, after V lost 4 bases and J lost 3 bases.

V usage is TRBV5-6 and J usage is TRBJ2-7; tentatively, D is TRBD2 (6 bases). V was cut by 0 bases and J by 3 bases, with 13 bases left in between. Per the germline V gene, CDR1 is SGHDT and CDR2 is YYEEEE. This CDR3 has 15 residues. The CDR3 bases are TGTGCCAGCAGCTTGGGGGCGGGACGAAACTACGAGCAGTACTTC. Protein product: CASSLGAGRNYEQYF. The variable domain in full, completed from reference TRBV5-6 and TRBJ2-7, reads DAGVTQSPTHLIKTRGQQVTLRCSPKSGHDTVSWYQQALGQGPQFIFQYYEEEERQRGNFPDRFSGHQFPNYSSELNVNALLLGDSALYLCASSLGAGRNYEQYFGPGTRLTVT.

The J gene is TRBJ2-5, the V gene TRBV7-9, with TRBD1 as a possible D gene (6 bases). This CDR3 contains 13 residues. CDR1 and CDR2 (germline): SEHNR, FQNEAQ (reference sequence). With 5 bases removed from V and 2 bases from J, the gap between germline ends came to 9 bases. The CDR3 is CASSRGTQETQYF. As DNA, the CDR3 is TGTGCCAGCAGCAGGGGGACACAAGAGACCCAGTACTTC.

The chain combines TRBV29-1 with TRBJ2-3, with 7 bases fitting TRBD1. V was pared by 4 bases and J by 5 bases, with 15 bases of the junction left unmatched. The CDR3 loop spans 16 amino acids. Germline V CDR1 and CDR2: SQVTM, ANQGSEA. CDR3 in DNA: TGCAGCGTTGGAGGTGAAGGGGGCCATAGGGGAGATACGCAGTATTTT. This sequence encodes CSVGGEGGHRGDTQYF.

The chain combines TRBV19 with TRBJ2-3, with D possibly TRBD2 on 6 matching bases. CDR1 is LNHDA, CDR2 SQIVND, per germline (reference sequence). This CDR3 spans 16 amino acids. V was cut by 2 bases and J by 2 bases, with 14 bases left in between. Here the CDR3 reads CASSISRAGFTDTQYF. DNA for the CDR3: TGTGCCAGTAGTATAAGTAGGGCGGGGTTCACAGATACGCAGTATTTT.

This rearrangement joins TRBV5-1 to TRBJ2-7; 8 positions agree with TRBD1. This CDR3 has 16 residues. Trimming removed 0 bases from V and 3 bases from J; junction bases left unmatched: 8. Per the germline V gene, CDR1 is SGHRS and CDR2 is YFSETQ. CDR3 DNA sequence: TGCGCCAGCAGCTTGGCCGACAGGGGCCGGATCTACGAGCAGTACTTC. Translated: CASSLADRGRIYEQYF.

The chain employs TRBV5-1 and TRBJ2-1; the D gene is possibly TRBD1 (5 bases). Deletions cut 3 bases from V and 0 bases from J, with 10 bases between. Germline CDR1 is SGHRS and CDR2 is YFSETQ. The CDR3 consists of 15 residues. The CDR3 region has the DNA TGCGCCAGCAGCTCCCCGACAGACTCCTACAATGAGCAGTTCTTC. The encoded protein is CASSSPTDSYNEQFF.

The rearrangement joins TRBV2 to TRBJ1-3, with D perhaps TRBD1 (5 bases). The germline V gene encodes CDR1 SNHLY and CDR2 FYNNEI. This CDR3 is built from 15 residues. Between the trimmed V and J ends, which lost 4 bases and 2 bases, there was a span of 12 bases. In DNA, the CDR3 is TGTGCCAGCAGTGGGGGGGGGTCGACTGGAAACACCATATATTTT. This gives the protein CASSGGGSTGNTIYF.

The V gene is TRBV6-1, the J gene TRBJ1-5; 12 nucleotides align to TRBD1. This CDR3 comprises 14 residues. CDR1 is MNHNS and CDR2 is SASEGT in the germline V gene. J was trimmed by 6 bases and V by 7 bases; bases with no gene match: 4. The CDR3 DNA reads as TGTGCCAGCACCGGGACAGGGGGCAGTCAGCCCCAGCATTTT. Amino acids: CASTGTGGSQPQHF.

V is TRBV11-1 and J is TRBJ2-7; 7 positions match TRBD1. J lost 3 bases, V lost 6 bases, and 2 bases had no gene match. The CDR3 loop spans 12 amino acids. Germline V gives CDR1 SGHAT, CDR2 FQDESV (reference sequence). This CDR3 is CASRGQNYEQYF. Written as DNA, the CDR3 is TGTGCCAGCAGGGGACAGAACTACGAGCAGTACTTC. The full variable domain, rest sourced from reference TRBV11-1 and TRBJ2-7, is EAEVAQSPRYKITEKSQAVAFWCDPISGHATLYWYRQILGQGPELLVQFQDESVVDDSQLPKDRFSAERLKGVDSTLKIQPAELGDSAMYLCASRGQNYEQYFGPGTRLTVT.

This chain connects TRBV28 to TRBJ1-2; D is possibly TRBD1 (5 bases). Germline lookup yields CDR1 MDHEN and CDR2 SYDVKM. V shed 8 bases and J shed 8 bases, with 21 bases lying between them. This CDR3 spans 14 amino acids. DNA for the CDR3: TGTGCCAGCGGCGTCTCACAGGCGCCTGGAGGCTACACCTTC. Protein: CASGVSQAPGGYTF.